This TCR beta chain was sequenced for a study of regulatory T cells in long-lasting Graves disease. Findings and caveats of the study: TRBV28 was favored in persistent disease, as were TRBJ1-2 and TRBJ2-5. The study found persistent patients shared more public clonotypes (fewer than 3,000) than new patients (over 850).

Investigators prepared the TCR beta libraries by applying iRepertoire HTBI primers and Arm-PCR of CDR3 regions. TCRdb recomputed calls from the multiplex PCR reads with MiXCR, one row per CDR3 protein. The profile shows hundreds of thousands of distinct CDR3 sequences, 15% to 20% of them singletons. Time point reported: newly diagnosed GD, antithyroid drugs for less than 3 months. TCR sequences were obtained from RNA taken from PBMCs. A remark on this clonotype: Its matching antigen is unknown.

V was shortened by 7 bases and J by 6 bases, with 13 bases between the two germline ends. The CDR3 length is 12 residues. CDR1 and CDR2 from the germline V gene are MNHEY and SMNVEV (reference sequence). The data also belong to a second study, concerning T cells in Graves' hyperthyroidism and ophthalmopathy. That paper adds: The study defined stable Graves' hyperthyroidism as no ophthalmopathy progression within 18 months. Hyperthyroidism was newly diagnosed in patients aged 18 to 65 (duration under 2 months).

This chain connects TRBV27 to TRBJ2-7, with a tentative D call TRBD1 (6 bases). Source: peripheral blood mononuclear cells (PBMCs), taken at new diagnosis, from a patient treated with antithyroid drugs. The TCR comes from a young woman with Graves disease. CDR3: CASKADSPEQYF. CDR3 sequence (DNA): TGTGCCAGCAAGGCGGACAGTCCCGAGCAGTACTTC.